The 22 T cell receptor beta chains below all came from one sample that was sequenced in a study of blood T cell repertoires in COVID-19. The assay was immunoSEQ multiplex PCR, and TCRdb's table has in-frame clones only and misses some. This sample has some 270,000 clones, with roughly 85% found just once. Sequencing was carried out using PBMCs or T cells enriched from blood (not recorded which). Source of these receptors: a woman in her forties or fifties with acute COVID-19.

This clone was seen more than once but under ten times. This chain connects TRBV6-1 to TRBJ1-1, with D unresolved. V shed 0 bases and J shed 0 bases, with 11 bases lying between them. Germline CDR1 and CDR2: MNHNS and SASEGT. The length of the CDR3 is 16 residues. CDR3 DNA sequence: TGTGCCAGCAGTGAAGCGCGGTGGGTCATGAACACTGAAGCTTTCTTT. Its translation is CASSEARWVMNTEAFF.

This chain connects TRBV6-2 or TRBV6-3 to TRBJ1-2; 7 bases agree with TRBD1. The CDR3 sequence is 15 residues long. Germline loops: CDR1 MNHEY, CDR2 SVGEGT. After removal of 6 bases from V and 2 bases from J, the junction contained 9 bases not matched to a gene. DNA for the CDR3: TGTGCCAGCAGCCTGACAGGGAACCAGAACTATGGCTACACCTTC. Its translation: CASSLTGNQNYGYTF.

The chain has TRBV12-1 and TRBJ2-1; the table's TRBD1 call for D was not verified on the DNA. TRBV12-1 is an annotated pseudogene. This CDR3 spans 16 amino acids. The CDR3 sequence is CASSFPGQVSYNEQFF. In DNA form, the CDR3 reads TGTGCCAGCAGCTTTCCGGGACAGGTCTCCTACAATGAGCAGTTCTTC.

The gene calls are TRBV5-1 and TRBJ1-1; possible D gene TRBD1, 6 bases. CDR3 size: 14 residues. Germline CDR1 is SGHRS and CDR2 is YFSETQ. V lost 0 bases, J lost 6 bases, and 12 bases lay in between. Written as DNA, the CDR3 is TGCGCCAGCAGCTTGGACAGGGCGGTCTCTGAAGCTTTCTTT. Its protein product is CASSLDRAVSEAFF.

V and J are TRBV6-2 or TRBV6-3 and TRBJ1-2; 7 positions agree with TRBD1. From germline, CDR1 is MNHEY and CDR2 SVGEGT. The CDR3 runs to 13 residues. The J segment lost 7 bases and the V segment lost 2 bases, leaving 4 bases of the junction unmatched. The CDR3, as DNA: TGTGCCAGCAGTTACACCGAGGGGGCTGGCTACACCTTC. Translation gives CASSYTEGAGYTF.

The CDR3 region is CASSLDRGHIEAFF. DNA for the CDR3: TGTGCCAGCAGCTTGGACAGGGGGCATATTGAAGCTTTCTTT. The rearrangement joins TRBV5-6 to TRBJ1-1, with 9 bases matching TRBD1. CDR3 length: 14 residues. The V gene end was trimmed by 0 bases and the J gene end by 7 bases; junction bases not matched to a gene: 4. Looked up from germline, CDR1 is SGHDT and CDR2 is YYEEEE.

The rearrangement uses TRBV3-1 (or the pseudogene TRBV3-2) and TRBJ1-5; no clear D. Germline CDR1 and CDR2: LGHDT and YNNKEL (reference sequence). The CDR3 runs 16 residues. V gave up 3 bases and J gave up 0 bases, with 12 bases separating them. CDR3: CASSQGRAISNQPQHF. The CDR3 coding sequence is TGTGCCAGCAGCCAGGGGAGAGCCATTAGCAATCAGCCCCAGCATTTT.

The chain links TRBV2 to TRBJ1-1; no clear D gene. Trimming pared 6 bases from V and 1 base from J, leaving 9 bases between. CDR1 is SNHLY and CDR2 is FYNNEI in the germline V gene. The CDR3 length is 13 residues. The CDR3 region is CASSYLENTEAFF. Written as DNA, the CDR3 is TGTGCCAGCAGCTATCTTGAGAACACTGAAGCTTTCTTT. The variable domain in full, with the rest retrieved from reference TRBV2 and TRBJ1-1, is EPEVTQTPSHQVTQMGQEVILRCVPISNHLYFYWYRQILGQKVEFLVSFYNNEISEKSEIFDDQFSVERPDGSNFTLKIRSTKLEDSAMYFCASSYLENTEAFFGQGTRLTVV.

The J gene is TRBJ1-5, the V gene TRBV7-9; D might be TRBD1 (5 bases). CDR3 length: 14 residues. Germline CDR1 and CDR2: SEHNR and FQNEAQ (reference sequence). Between the trimmed V and J ends, which lost 1 base and 4 bases, there was a span of 8 bases. CDR3 coding DNA: TGTGCCAGCAGCTTAGGACAGCCAAATCAGCCCCAGCATTTT. Protein product: CASSLGQPNQPQHF.

The chain carries TRBV5-4 and TRBJ2-1; TRBD2 matches 12 bases. The CDR3 is 13 residues long. Germline lookup yields CDR1 SGHNT and CDR2 YYREEE (reference sequence). V lost 3 bases to trimming and J lost 12 bases; unmatched junction nucleotides: 4. In DNA form, the CDR3 reads TGTGCCAGCAGCTGGACTAGCGGGGAAGGGCAGTTCTTC. Amino acid sequence: CASSWTSGEGQFF.

This sequence joins TRBV5-6 and TRBJ1-1, with 7 bases matching TRBD1. This CDR3 spans 19 amino acids. Per germline, CDR1 SGHDT and CDR2 YYEEEE. Trimming at V came to 0 bases and at J to 1 base, leaving 15 bases not matched to a gene. CDR3 in DNA: TGTGCCAGCAGCTTGGCCCGGGACAGCCTGTTTTTTAGGAACACTGAAGCTTTCTTT. Translation: CASSLARDSLFFRNTEAFF.

The rearrangement links TRBV27 to TRBJ1-1; D may be TRBD1 (5 bases). CDR1 MNHEY and CDR2 SMNVEV come from the germline V gene (reference sequence). V was shortened by 0 bases and J by 5 bases, with 19 bases between the two germline ends. This CDR3 spans 17 amino acids. CDR3 coding DNA: TGTGCCAGCAGTTTATCTACTCCAGGGACTACGGGGACTGAAGCTTTCTTT. Translation: CASSLSTPGTTGTEAFF.

This clone was found once. The chain employs TRBV7-2 and TRBJ1-6, with unresolved D. Trimming removed 6 bases at V and 10 bases at J, with 16 bases between. This CDR3 has 14 residues. Germline CDR1 SGHTA, CDR2 FQGNSA. CDR3 DNA sequence: TGTGCCAGCAGAACTTACAGTTTCTACTCACCCCTCCACTTT. It specifies CASRTYSFYSPLHF.

The V gene is TRBV5-6, the J gene TRBJ1-2; 8 bases match TRBD1. V lost 2 bases and J lost 8; bases outside the gene matches: 8. The CDR3 is 14 residues long. Germline CDR1 and CDR2: SGHDT and YYEEEE. CDR3 nucleotides: TGTGCCAGCAGCTTAGGGACAGGATCGTACGGCTACACCTTC. Protein product: CASSLGTGSYGYTF.

The rearrangement links TRBV6-2 or TRBV6-3 to TRBJ1-1; the D gene is possibly TRBD1 (5 bases). The CDR3 is 13 residues long. Trimming shortened V by 2 bases and J by 5 bases, and 9 bases separated the two germline ends. Germline CDR1 and CDR2: MNHEY and SVGEGT. CDR3 residues: CASSYAGGTEAFF. Written as DNA, the CDR3 is TGTGCCAGCAGTTACGCCGGGGGTACTGAAGCTTTCTTT.

The rearrangement links TRBV6-5 to TRBJ1-2; D gene unclear. The CDR3 sequence is 11 residues long. Per germline, CDR1 MNHEY and CDR2 SVGAGI. With 8 bases removed from V and 7 bases from J, the gap between germline ends came to 11 bases. The chain's CDR3 is CASGEWGGYTF. The CDR3 DNA reads TGTGCCAGCGGGGAGTGGGGTGGCTACACCTTC.

The chain joins TRBV20-1 to TRBJ1-5; D is uncertain. This CDR3 has 9 residues. Looked up from germline, CDR1 is DFQATT and CDR2 is SNEGSKA (reference sequence). Trimming removed 6 bases at V and 6 bases at J, with 3 bases between. CDR3 sequence (DNA): TGCAGTGCCCGTCAGCCCCAGCATTTT. This translates into CSARQPQHF.

The rearrangement uses TRBV2 and TRBJ1-1, with D tentatively TRBD1 (5 bases). Deletions cut 5 bases from V and 4 bases from J, with 17 bases between. The CDR3 has 15 amino acids. Germline CDR1 SNHLY, CDR2 FYNNEI. Written as DNA, the CDR3 is TGTGCCAGCAGTCCGGTGGGGCAGGGAGGCACTGAAGCTTTCTTT. It codes for CASSPVGQGGTEAFF.

This rearrangement joins TRBV4-2 to TRBJ2-3; tentatively, D is TRBD2 (6 bases). CDR3 length equals 18 residues. CDR1 is LGHNA and CDR2 is YNFKEQ in the germline V gene. Trimming shortened V by 3 bases and J by 3 bases, and 22 bases separated the two germline ends. This CDR3 is CASSHGRDPKGRTDTQYF. Here the CDR3 DNA reads TGTGCCAGCAGCCATGGGCGGGACCCCAAAGGGAGGACAGATACGCAGTATTTT.

This clone was observed a single time. The rearrangement uses TRBV10-3 and TRBJ1-6, with 11 nucleotides matching TRBD1. The CDR3 has 15 amino acids. Trimming took 4 bases from V and 10 from J; bases not matched to a gene: 6. Germline CDR1 reads ENHRY; CDR2 reads SYGVKD. CDR3 region: CAISGKGQGESPLHF. The DNA of the CDR3 is TGTGCCATCAGTGGTAAGGGACAGGGGGAATCACCCCTCCACTTT.

This clone has a single count. The V and J genes are TRBV3-1 (or the pseudogene TRBV3-2) and TRBJ1-2; TRBD1 matches at 7 bases. Per germline, CDR1 LGHDT and CDR2 YNNKEL (reference sequence). The CDR3 loop spans 12 amino acids. The junction had 9 bases not matched to a gene; V was cut back by 3 bases and J by 14 bases. DNA for the CDR3: TGTGCCAGCAGCCATACCGGGACAGCTTCTACCTTC. It yields the protein CASSHTGTASTF.

The chain employs TRBV6-2 or TRBV6-3 and TRBJ2-4, with TRBD2 identical over 8 bases. V was clipped by 6 bases and J by 16 bases; unmatched bases: 11. In germline, CDR1 is MNHEY, CDR2 SVGEGT. The CDR3 runs to 12 residues. CDR3 loop: CASSAMERGPYF. CDR3 DNA sequence: TGTGCCAGCAGCGCCATGGAGCGGGGGCCCTACTTC.